A single sample gave rise to the 26 T cell receptor beta chains below, sequenced in a study of blood T cell repertoires in COVID-19. Some clones are missing from TCRdb's copy, which holds only in-frame ones; the method was immunoSEQ multiplex PCR. This sample has about 240,000 clones, with more than 75% found just once. Sequencing was performed on peripheral blood. These receptors came from a woman between 65 and 79 years old with active or convalescent COVID-19.

The rearrangement uses TRBV11-2 and TRBJ2-7; D may be TRBD2 (6 bases). Trimming removed 7 bases at V and 3 bases at J, with 22 bases between. The germline CDR1 and CDR2 sequences are SGHAT and FQNNGV. The CDR3 contains 16 residues. The CDR3: CASTDGWNSGDYEQYF. CDR3 DNA: TGTGCCAGCACCGACGGCTGGAATAGCGGAGACTACGAGCAGTACTTC.

J is TRBJ2-1 and V is TRBV6-2 or TRBV6-3, with D maybe TRBD2 (5 bases). CDR1 MNHEY and CDR2 SVGEGT come from the germline V gene. The CDR3 contains 17 residues. V shed 0 bases and J shed 3 bases, with 15 bases lying between them. The CDR3 loop is CASSYSLGAGLYNEQFF. CDR3 DNA: TGTGCCAGCAGTTACTCCCTAGGTGCGGGCCTCTACAATGAGCAGTTCTTC.

V gene TRBV2 combines with J gene TRBJ2-1; 7 bases are shared with TRBD1. Trimming took 6 bases from V and 6 from J; bases not matched to a gene: 8. Germline-derived CDR1 and CDR2 are SNHLY and FYNNEI. The CDR3 sequence is 14 residues long. This CDR3 is CASRGDSSLNEQFF. The CDR3 nucleotides are TGTGCCAGCAGAGGGGACAGTAGTCTCAATGAGCAGTTCTTC.

The V call is TRBV6-2 or TRBV6-3, the J call TRBJ2-7, with 8 nucleotides matching TRBD1. The CDR3 totals 13 residues. Germline loops: CDR1 MNHEY, CDR2 SVGEGT. V was pared by 5 bases and J by 9 bases, with 9 bases of the junction left unmatched. Written as DNA, the CDR3 is TGTGCCAGCAGTGACGGGACAGGAGGTGGGCAGTACTTC. Protein product: CASSDGTGGGQYF.

V is TRBV6-5 and J is TRBJ2-1, with 7 bases lining up with TRBD1. CDR1 MNHEY and CDR2 SVGAGI come from the germline V gene. The CDR3 loop spans 13 amino acids. V lost 10 bases and J lost 3; bases outside the gene matches: 6. CDR3 protein: CAIEGAHYNEQFF. The CDR3 DNA follows: TGTGCCATCGAGGGGGCCCACTACAATGAGCAGTTCTTC.

This clone was seen a few times. The V and J genes are TRBV5-8 and TRBJ1-2; D unresolved. Trimming pared 1 base from V and 8 bases from J, leaving 15 bases between. CDR1 and CDR2 from the germline V gene are SGHTS and YDEGEE. The CDR3 length is 14 residues. In DNA, the CDR3 is TGTGCCAGCAGCTTGCGCGAAACCCCTCTGGGCTACACCTTC. Protein: CASSLRETPLGYTF. Filled out from reference TRBV5-8 and TRBJ1-2, the complete variable domain reads EAGVTQSPTHLIKTRGQQATLRCSPISGHTSVYWYQQALGLGLQFLLWYDEGEERNRGNFPPRFSGRQFPNYSSELNVNALELEDSALYLCASSLRETPLGYTFGSGTRLTVV.

The rearrangement joins TRBV2 to TRBJ2-7; TRBD1 aligns across 10 bases. The CDR3 is 16 residues long. The V segment lost 6 bases and the J segment 3 bases; nucleotides outside the gene matches: 11. CDR1 SNHLY and CDR2 FYNNEI come from the germline V gene. CDR3 region: CASSVYPGQGNYEQYF. The CDR3 bases are TGTGCCAGCAGCGTCTACCCGGGACAGGGGAACTACGAGCAGTACTTC.

V and J are TRBV5-6 and TRBJ2-7; 8 bases agree with TRBD1. Germline CDR1 reads SGHDT; CDR2 reads YYEEEE. V shed 1 base, J shed 0 bases, and the junction held 3 bases outside the gene matches. This CDR3 is 15 amino acids long. The CDR3 loop is CASSLRTGISYEQYF. CDR3 coding DNA: TGTGCCAGCAGCTTGAGGACAGGGATCTCCTACGAGCAGTACTTC. The full variable domain, in which reference TRBV5-6 and TRBJ2-7 provide the parts outside the CDR3, is DAGVTQSPTHLIKTRGQQVTLRCSPKSGHDTVSWYQQALGQGPQFIFQYYEEEERQRGNFPDRFSGHQFPNYSSELNVNALLLGDSALYLCASSLRTGISYEQYFGPGTRLTVT.

This chain links TRBV6-2 or TRBV6-3 with TRBJ1-2; possible D gene TRBD1, 5 bases. This CDR3 is built from 13 residues. The germline V and J ends were trimmed by 5 bases and 9 bases, with 16 bases remaining between them. The germline V gene has CDR1 MNHEY and CDR2 SVGEGT. The CDR3 DNA follows: TGTGCCAGCAGTGTCGCGGACACTGCTAGCTACACCTTC. Its translation: CASSVADTASYTF.

The chain has TRBV6-5 and TRBJ1-1, with 9 bases identical to TRBD1. The ends lost 0 bases at V and 5 bases at J; junction bases unmatched: 4. Germline V lookup: CDR1 MNHEY, CDR2 SVGAGI. The CDR3 runs 15 residues. In DNA, the CDR3 is TGTGCCAGCAGTTACTCAGGGACAGGGTATACTGAAGCTTTCTTT. Its translation is CASSYSGTGYTEAFF.

The chain combines TRBV3-1 (or the pseudogene TRBV3-2) with TRBJ2-1; 10 nucleotides match TRBD1. Germline V gives CDR1 LGHDT, CDR2 YNNKEL (reference sequence). The CDR3 covers 14 residues. Trimming cost V 1 base and J 9 bases; bases outside gene matches: 3. This chain's CDR3 is CASSQGQGAGEQFF. The CDR3 nucleotides are TGTGCCAGCAGCCAAGGACAGGGGGCCGGTGAGCAGTTCTTC.

In its sample, this clone was seen once. The chain combines TRBV18 with TRBJ1-5, with D possibly being TRBD1 (6 bases). The CDR3 length is 16 residues. CDR1 is KGHSH, CDR2 LQKENI, per germline. The V gene lost 2 bases and the J gene lost 7 bases, with 18 bases spanning the gap. The CDR3 nucleotides read TGTGCCAGCTCACCAGAGGCAGGGGCTAGTCGGCAGCCCCAGCATTTT. Its translation: CASSPEAGASRQPQHF. Drawing the rest from reference TRBV18 and TRBJ1-5, the complete variable domain is NAGVMQNPRHLVRRRGQEARLRCSPMKGHSHVYWYRQLPEEGLKFMVYLQKENIIDESGMPKERFSAEFPKEGPSILRIQQVVRGDSAAYFCASSPEAGASRQPQHFGDGTRLSIL.

The CDR3 DNA is TGTGCCAGCTCACTGCAGAAGGGGAATAATTCACCCCTCCACTTT. Translating it yields CASSLQKGNNSPLHF. The J gene is TRBJ1-6, the V gene TRBV18; D may be TRBD1 (5 bases). CDR3 size: 15 residues. The germline V and J ends were trimmed by 4 bases and 5 bases, with 12 bases remaining between them. Germline V gene data show CDR1 as KGHSH and CDR2 as LQKENI. The full variable domain, rest sourced from reference TRBV18 and TRBJ1-6, is NAGVMQNPRHLVRRRGQEARLRCSPMKGHSHVYWYRQLPEEGLKFMVYLQKENIIDESGMPKERFSAEFPKEGPSILRIQQVVRGDSAAYFCASSLQKGNNSPLHFGNGTRLTVT.

The J gene is TRBJ1-6, the V gene TRBV4-3; possibly TRBD1 for D (5 bases). Trimming stripped 0 bases from V and 9 bases from J, with 12 bases between. Germline assignment: CDR1 LGHNA and CDR2 YSLEER. This CDR3 region has 15 residues. CDR3 DNA sequence: TGCGCCAGCAGCCAAGATAGAAGGGGAGGTTCACCCCTCCACTTT. Its protein product is CASSQDRRGGSPLHF.

This chain uses TRBV15 with TRBJ1-1; 9 nucleotides agree with TRBD1. This CDR3 comprises 14 residues. CDR1 LNHNV and CDR2 YYDKDF come from the germline V gene (reference sequence). Germline trimming cut 1 base from V and 10 bases from J; bases unmatched to any gene: 7. DNA for the CDR3: TGTGCCACCAGCAGAGTTGGACAGGGGAAAGGAGCTTTCTTT. It specifies CATSRVGQGKGAFF.

This sequence joins TRBV18 and TRBJ1-5, with D unresolved. The CDR3 consists of 15 residues. The germline V gene encodes CDR1 KGHSH and CDR2 LQKENI. V lost 3 bases and J 1 base, leaving 10 bases between the germline ends. CDR3 in DNA: TGTGCCAGCTCACCGCCCTCAGGAAGCAATCAGCCCCAGCATTTT. Translation: CASSPPSGSNQPQHF.

The chain combines TRBV4-1 with TRBJ1-2, with 10 bases fitting TRBD1. Germline trimming cut 4 bases from V and 4 bases from J; bases unmatched to any gene: 6. The CDR3 has 15 amino acids. In germline, CDR1 is MGHRA, CDR2 YSYEKL. The CDR3 nucleotides read TGCGCCAGCAGCCCACGACAGGGGGCAGGCTATGGCTACACCTTC. It encodes CASSPRQGAGYGYTF.

The V call is TRBV4-3, the J call TRBJ1-1; 7 bases agree with TRBD1. This CDR3 region has 15 residues. V shed 1 base and J 4 bases; nucleotides not matched to a gene: 6. Germline V lookup: CDR1 LGHNA, CDR2 YSLEER. In DNA, the CDR3 is TGCGCCAGCAGCCAAGGGACAGGTCGTGTCACTGAAGCTTTCTTT. The encoded protein is CASSQGTGRVTEAFF.

This chain uses TRBV19 with TRBJ1-5; D is undetermined. This CDR3 comprises 15 residues. Germline CDR1 is LNHDA and CDR2 is SQIVND (reference sequence). V lost 6 bases, J lost 0 bases, and 12 bases lay in between. CDR3: CASRAREGSNQPQHF. CDR3 bases: TGTGCCAGTAGGGCCCGGGAAGGTAGCAATCAGCCCCAGCATTTT.

Notes on this clone: The sample has other DNA sequences that encode this CDR3 too. This chain links TRBV19 with TRBJ2-7, with D possibly matching TRBD1 (5 bases). This CDR3 has 14 amino acids. In germline, CDR1 is LNHDA, CDR2 SQIVND (reference sequence). Trimming shortened V by 1 base and J by 4 bases, and 11 bases separated the two germline ends. CDR3 residues: CASSIGQGTYEQYF. The CDR3 DNA sequence: TGTGCCAGTAGTATAGGGCAGGGCACATACGAGCAGTACTTC.

This rearrangement joins TRBV6-1 to TRBJ1-5; maybe TRBD1 (5 bases). V was clipped by 6 bases and J by 5 bases, with 11 bases between them. The germline V gene encodes CDR1 MNHNS and CDR2 SASEGT. The CDR3 covers 13 residues. CDR3 protein: CASRDKNYQPQHF. The DNA for the CDR3 is TGTGCCAGCAGGGACAAAAATTATCAGCCCCAGCATTTT.

V is TRBV6-5 and J is TRBJ1-3; D perhaps matches TRBD1 (5 bases). Trimming removed 2 bases at V and 0 bases at J, with 11 bases between. From germline, CDR1 is MNHEY and CDR2 SVGAGI. CDR3 length: 16 residues. The CDR3 region is CASSYTPDISGNTIYF. The CDR3 nucleotides read TGTGCCAGCAGTTACACCCCGGACATCTCTGGAAACACCATATATTTT.

This chain uses TRBV9 with TRBJ2-1, with TRBD2 as a possible D gene (5 bases). The CDR3 spans 14 residues. Germline V CDR1 and CDR2: SGDLS, YYNGEE. V was clipped by 0 bases and J by 7 bases, with 11 bases between them. CDR3 in amino acids: CASSVDPLENEQFF. The CDR3 DNA reads as TGTGCCAGCAGCGTAGATCCACTAGAAAATGAGCAGTTCTTC. The complete variable domain, with remaining parts taken from reference TRBV9 and TRBJ2-1, reads DSGVTQTPKHLITATGQRVTLRCSPRSGDLSVYWYQQSLDQGLQFLIQYYNGEERAKGNILERFSAQQFPDLHSELNLSSLELGDSALYFCASSVDPLENEQFFGPGTRLTVL.

This chain joins TRBV5-4 and TRBJ1-6; D gene uncertain. This CDR3 spans 16 amino acids. The V gene's germline CDR1 is SGHNT and CDR2 YYREEE (reference sequence). V lost 4 bases and J 3 bases, leaving 14 bases between the germline ends. CDR3 coding DNA: TGTGCCAGCAGCCCGTCCTGGGAGAGCTATAATTCACCCCTCCACTTT. This gives the protein CASSPSWESYNSPLHF.

The rearrangement joins TRBV27 to TRBJ2-1, with 7 bases identical to TRBD2. This CDR3 is built from 18 residues. J was trimmed by 0 bases and V by 2 bases; bases with no gene match: 10. Germline lookup yields CDR1 MNHEY and CDR2 SMNVEV (reference sequence). CDR3 nucleotides: TGTGCCAGCAGTTTACAGGCCAGCGGGGTATACTCCTACAATGAGCAGTTCTTC. This codes for CASSLQASGVYSYNEQFF.

The chain has TRBV6-5 and TRBJ1-2; 10 bases agree with TRBD1. The germline CDR1 and CDR2 sequences are MNHEY and SVGAGI. This CDR3 has 14 residues. Trimming took 7 bases from V and 6 from J; bases not matched to a gene: 8. The CDR3 DNA reads as TGTGCCAGCACCTCCCTAGGGACAGGGGATGGCTACACCTTC. Amino acid sequence: CASTSLGTGDGYTF.